The 22 T cell receptor beta chains listed next were all sequenced from one sample in a study of blood T cell repertoires in COVID-19. The assay was immunoSEQ multiplex PCR, and TCRdb's table has in-frame clones only and misses some. The table has a few hundred thousand clones, about four fifths seen once. Sequencing input: PBMCs or T cells enriched from blood (not recorded which). The receptors derive from a man aged 40-49 years who had been exposed to COVID-19.

The V gene is TRBV5-1, the J gene TRBJ2-1, with a possible D match to TRBD2 (5 bases). Germline V gene sequence: CDR1 SGHRS, CDR2 YFSETQ. The CDR3 has 15 amino acids. V lost 4 bases and J lost 7, with 18 bases in between. In DNA form, the CDR3 reads TGCGCCAGCAGCGCTCTAGCATCCTTGGGGAATGAGCAGTTCTTC. It is translated as CASSALASLGNEQFF.

V gene TRBV12-5 combines with J gene TRBJ2-3; no reliable D call. Germline V lookup: CDR1 LGHNT, CDR2 FRNRAP. The CDR3 runs to 15 residues. Trimming took 0 bases from V and 1 from J, leaving 8 bases between them. CDR3 nucleotides: TGTGCTAGTGGTTTGGTACTTCGCGGCACAGATACGCAGTATTTT. Its protein product is CASGLVLRGTDTQYF.

The V and J genes are TRBV12-3 or TRBV12-4 and TRBJ1-2; 7 nucleotides match TRBD1. Trimming removed 6 bases from V and 8 bases from J; junction bases left unmatched: 6. The length of the CDR3 is 12 residues. The CDR3 loop reads CASSQGGRGYTF. CDR3 coding DNA: TGTGCCAGCAGCCAGGGGGGTCGCGGCTACACCTTC.

There are a few counts of this clone. This rearrangement joins TRBV27 to TRBJ1-1; a possible D gene is TRBD1 (5 bases). The CDR3 extends over 12 amino acids. Germline-derived CDR1 and CDR2 are MNHEY and SMNVEV (reference sequence). Trimming pared 5 bases from V and 7 bases from J, leaving 11 bases between. DNA of the CDR3: TGTGCCAGCAGTGGGGCGGGGGGTGAAGCTTTCTTT. This encodes CASSGAGGEAFF.

The V and J genes are TRBV6-5 and TRBJ1-3, with a possible D match to TRBD1 (6 bases). The V gene's germline CDR1 is MNHEY and CDR2 SVGAGI. Trimming stripped 6 bases from V and 16 bases from J, with 16 bases between. There are 11 residues in the CDR3. The DNA for the CDR3 is TGTGCCAGCAGCGTGAACAGGGCTTTCTATTTT. Protein sequence: CASSVNRAFYF.

This clone was observed a handful of times. The V and J genes are TRBV5-1 and TRBJ2-7; a possible D gene is TRBD2 (7 bases). V lost 3 bases to trimming and J lost 6 bases, with 16 bases between them. The CDR3 is 14 amino acids. Looked up from germline, CDR1 is SGHRS and CDR2 is YFSETQ. Here the CDR3 DNA reads TGCGCCAGCAGCTCCCCGGAGGGGGGGTCCGAGCAGTACTTC. Amino acid sequence: CASSSPEGGSEQYF.

The rearrangement links TRBV5-1 to TRBJ1-2, with a possible D match to TRBD1 (6 bases). The V gene lost 1 base and the J gene lost 6 bases, with 10 bases spanning the gap. The CDR3 covers 13 residues. Germline V gene data show CDR1 as SGHRS and CDR2 as YFSETQ. CDR3 sequence reads: CASSLYQGNGYTF. Here the CDR3 DNA reads TGCGCCAGCAGCTTGTACCAGGGGAATGGCTACACCTTC.

There are a few counts of this clone. The rearrangement uses TRBV14 and TRBJ2-1; 10 bases map to TRBD1. CDR1 and CDR2 from the germline V gene are SGHDN and FVKESK. Trimming at V came to 0 bases and at J to 6 bases, leaving 5 bases not matched to a gene. The CDR3 is 16 amino acids. CDR3 DNA sequence: TGTGCCAGCAGCCAAGAATGGGACAGGGGTTCCAATGAGCAGTTCTTC. Its protein product is CASSQEWDRGSNEQFF.

This chain links TRBV5-6 with TRBJ2-3; 9 bases are a match to TRBD1. The germline gives CDR1 SGHDT, CDR2 YYEEEE. The J segment lost 7 bases and the V segment lost 0 bases, leaving 3 bases of the junction unmatched. The CDR3 covers 14 residues. In nucleotides, the CDR3 is TGTGCCAGCAGCTTGGGGACAGGGGCCTATACGCAGTATTTT. Amino acids: CASSLGTGAYTQYF.

This clone has more than one count but fewer than ten. The V and J genes are TRBV9 and TRBJ2-2; the D gene is possibly TRBD1 (5 bases). V was shortened by 4 bases and J by 6 bases, with 19 bases between the two germline ends. This CDR3 has 16 amino acids. Germline V gives CDR1 SGDLS, CDR2 YYNGEE. The CDR3 protein is CASSPRAVGGPGELFF. CDR3 DNA: TGTGCCAGCAGCCCCAGGGCCGTAGGTGGGCCCGGGGAGCTGTTTTTT.

The chain carries TRBV7-9 and TRBJ2-1, with D unclear. Germline V gene data show CDR1 as SEHNR and CDR2 as FQNEAQ (reference sequence). The CDR3 is 15 residues long. Trimming removed 2 bases from V and 4 bases from J, with 12 bases in between. CDR3 amino acids: CASSLTSRKYNEQFF. In DNA, the CDR3 is TGTGCCAGCAGCTTAACATCTAGAAAGTACAATGAGCAGTTCTTC.

The sample holds a few counts of this clone. V usage is TRBV5-1 and J usage is TRBJ2-5; the D gene is possibly TRBD1 (5 bases). Trimming took 3 bases from V and 2 from J, leaving 14 bases between them. This CDR3 has 15 residues. Germline V gene sequence: CDR1 SGHRS, CDR2 YFSETQ. The CDR3 is CASSSHRMLQETQYF. The CDR3 region has the DNA TGCGCCAGCAGCTCCCACAGGATGCTACAAGAGACCCAGTACTTC.

The chain joins TRBV27 to TRBJ1-2; 7 positions match TRBD1. After removal of 6 bases from V and 6 bases from J, the junction contained 7 bases not matched to a gene. Per germline, CDR1 MNHEY and CDR2 SMNVEV (reference sequence). CDR3 length equals 13 residues. The CDR3 sequence: CASRRQGLDGYTF. In DNA form, the CDR3 reads TGTGCCAGCAGGAGACAGGGCTTGGATGGCTACACCTTC.

The chain joins TRBV15 to TRBJ2-7, with D possibly TRBD1 on 6 matching bases. V was shortened by 4 bases and J by 6 bases, with 16 bases between the two germline ends. There are 14 residues in the CDR3. From germline, CDR1 is LNHNV and CDR2 YYDKDF (reference sequence). The DNA for the CDR3 is TGTGCCACCAGCAACAGGGTGACGGGCTCCGAGCAGTACTTC. Amino acid sequence: CATSNRVTGSEQYF.

This clone was detected only a few times. The J gene is TRBJ1-6, the V gene TRBV28; tentatively, D is TRBD1 (6 bases). CDR3 length: 15 residues. The germline CDR1 and CDR2 sequences are MDHEN and SYDVKM. The germline V and J ends were trimmed by 6 bases and 9 bases, with 18 bases remaining between them. CDR3 sequence reads: CASRTGAGEISPLHF. The CDR3, as DNA: TGTGCCAGCAGAACCGGGGCAGGGGAAATTTCACCCCTCCACTTT.

This sequence joins TRBV6-6 and TRBJ2-3; no definite D call. From germline, CDR1 is MNHNY and CDR2 SVGAGI (reference sequence). The CDR3 contains 11 residues. V was clipped by 6 bases and J by 10 bases, with 11 bases between them. The CDR3 loop is CASSSDNAQYF. The CDR3 DNA follows: TGTGCCAGCAGCTCCGACAACGCGCAGTATTTT.

The chain uses TRBV28 and TRBJ1-2; tentative D call: TRBD1 (5 bases). Germline V gene sequence: CDR1 MDHEN, CDR2 SYDVKM. Trimming removed 6 bases from V and 0 bases from J, with 17 bases in between. The CDR3 is 16 amino acids. For the CDR3, the DNA is TGTGCCAGCAGAGTTTCAGGGAGGTCGGCTAACTATGGCTACACCTTC. Protein product: CASRVSGRSANYGYTF.

The chain has TRBV19 and TRBJ2-7; 7 bases fit TRBD2. CDR1 LNHDA and CDR2 SQIVND come from the germline V gene (reference sequence). This CDR3 is built from 13 residues. The J segment lost 2 bases and the V segment lost 7 bases, leaving 5 bases of the junction unmatched. The CDR3 DNA is TGTGCCAGTAAGCAGGGACTAACCTACGAGCAGTACTTC. It specifies CASKQGLTYEQYF.

The rearrangement links TRBV19 to TRBJ1-4; no reliable D call. Germline V gene sequence: CDR1 LNHDA, CDR2 SQIVND (reference sequence). Trimming left V 4 bases short and J 14 bases short, with 23 bases between. The length of the CDR3 is 15 residues. CDR3 sequence (DNA): TGTGCCAGTAGTACATACGCCACCTCATTGGGAGTGCTGTTTTTT. Its protein is CASSTYATSLGVLFF.

The chain employs TRBV11-3 and TRBJ1-2; no clear D. Trimming removed 3 bases from V and 8 bases from J, with 13 bases in between. Per germline, CDR1 SGHNT and CDR2 YENEEA. The CDR3 is 13 residues long. CDR3 coding DNA: TGTGCCAGCAGCTTCGGCAGGTTAGGCGGCTACACCTTC. It specifies CASSFGRLGGYTF. The full variable domain, completed using reference TRBV11-3 and TRBJ1-2, is EAGVVQSPRYKIIEKKQPVAFWCNPISGHNTLYWYLQNLGQGPELLIRYENEEAVDDSQLPKDRFSAERLKGVDSTLKIQPAELGDSAVYLCASSFGRLGGYTFGSGTRLTVV.

This clone was seen more than once but under ten times. The chain combines TRBV10-3 with TRBJ2-6; 8 bases match TRBD1. This CDR3 is 17 amino acids long. Germline trimming cut 5 bases from V and 1 base from J; bases unmatched to any gene: 7. Germline V gene data show CDR1 as ENHRY and CDR2 as SYGVKD. In DNA, the CDR3 is TGTGCCATCAGTCCATCAGGGGGCGGTTCTGGGGCCAACGTCCTGACTTTC. Its protein is CAISPSGGGSGANVLTF.

The chain combines TRBV5-1 with TRBJ1-3; maybe TRBD1 (6 bases). V dropped 2 bases and J dropped 4 bases, with 13 bases sitting between them. The CDR3 has 15 amino acids. Per germline, CDR1 SGHRS and CDR2 YFSETQ. The CDR3 nucleotides are TGCGCCAGCAGCTTAGGGGCAGGGGACGGAAACACCATATATTTT. Its protein is CASSLGAGDGNTIYF.